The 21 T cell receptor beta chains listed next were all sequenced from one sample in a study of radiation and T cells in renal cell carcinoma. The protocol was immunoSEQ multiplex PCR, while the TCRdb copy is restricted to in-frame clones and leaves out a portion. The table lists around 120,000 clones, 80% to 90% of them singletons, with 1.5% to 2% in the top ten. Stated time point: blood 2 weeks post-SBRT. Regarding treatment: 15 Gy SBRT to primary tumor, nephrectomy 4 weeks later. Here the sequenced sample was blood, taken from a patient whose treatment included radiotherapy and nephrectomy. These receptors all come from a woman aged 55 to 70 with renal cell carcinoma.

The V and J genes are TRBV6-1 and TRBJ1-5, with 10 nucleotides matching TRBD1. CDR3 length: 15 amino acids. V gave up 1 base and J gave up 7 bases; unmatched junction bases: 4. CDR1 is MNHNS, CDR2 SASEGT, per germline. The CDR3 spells CASSEGDRGYQPQHF. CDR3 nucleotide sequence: TGTGCCAGCAGTGAAGGGGACAGGGGATACCAGCCCCAGCATTTT.

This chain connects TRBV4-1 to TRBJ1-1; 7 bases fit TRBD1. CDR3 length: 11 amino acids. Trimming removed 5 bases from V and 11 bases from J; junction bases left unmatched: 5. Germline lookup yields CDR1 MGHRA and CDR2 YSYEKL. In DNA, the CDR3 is TGCGCCAGCAGCAACACAGGGGTGGCTTTCTTT. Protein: CASSNTGVAFF.

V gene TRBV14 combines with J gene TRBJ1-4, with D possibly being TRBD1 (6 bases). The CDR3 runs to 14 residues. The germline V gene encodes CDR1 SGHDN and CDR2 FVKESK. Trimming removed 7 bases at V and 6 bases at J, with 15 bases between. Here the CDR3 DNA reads TGTGCCAGCAACGGCAGGGGATGGGATGAAAAACTGTTTTTT. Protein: CASNGRGWDEKLFF.

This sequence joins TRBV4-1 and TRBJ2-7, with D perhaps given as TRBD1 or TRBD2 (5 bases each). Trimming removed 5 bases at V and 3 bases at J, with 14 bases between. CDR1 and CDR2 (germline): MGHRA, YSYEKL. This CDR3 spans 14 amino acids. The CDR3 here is CASSARDGDYEQYF. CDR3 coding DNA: TGCGCCAGCAGCGCCCGGGACGGAGACTACGAGCAGTACTTC.

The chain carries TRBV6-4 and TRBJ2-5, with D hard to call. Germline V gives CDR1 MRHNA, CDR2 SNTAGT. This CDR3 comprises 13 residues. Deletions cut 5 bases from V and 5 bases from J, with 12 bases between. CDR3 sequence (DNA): TGTGCCAGCAGTCCCGGACCCTCGGAGACCCAGTACTTC. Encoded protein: CASSPGPSETQYF.

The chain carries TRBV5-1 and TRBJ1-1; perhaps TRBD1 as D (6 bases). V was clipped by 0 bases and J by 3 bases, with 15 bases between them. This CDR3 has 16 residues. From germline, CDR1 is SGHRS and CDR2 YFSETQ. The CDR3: CASSLVGGATHTEAFF. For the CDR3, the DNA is TGCGCCAGCAGCTTGGTGGGGGGGGCGACCCACACTGAAGCTTTCTTT. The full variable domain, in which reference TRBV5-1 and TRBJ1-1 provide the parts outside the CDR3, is KAGVTQTPRYLIKTRGQQVTLSCSPISGHRSVSWYQQTPGQGLQFLFEYFSETQRNKGNFPGRFSGRQFSNSRSEMNVSTLELGDSALYLCASSLVGGATHTEAFFGQGTRLTVV.

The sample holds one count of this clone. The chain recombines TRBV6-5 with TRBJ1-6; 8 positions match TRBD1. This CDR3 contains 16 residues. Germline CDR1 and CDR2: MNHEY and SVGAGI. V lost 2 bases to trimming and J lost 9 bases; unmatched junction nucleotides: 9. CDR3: CASSYTDRVVGSPLHF. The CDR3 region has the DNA TGTGCCAGCAGTTACACGGACAGGGTGGTTGGTTCACCCCTCCACTTT.

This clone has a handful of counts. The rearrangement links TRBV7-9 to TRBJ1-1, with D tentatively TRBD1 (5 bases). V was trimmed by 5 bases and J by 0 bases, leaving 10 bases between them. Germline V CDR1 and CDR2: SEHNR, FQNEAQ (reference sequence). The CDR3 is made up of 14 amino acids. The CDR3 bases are TGTGCCAGCAGCGCAGACAGCTTGAACACTGAAGCTTTCTTT. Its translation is CASSADSLNTEAFF.

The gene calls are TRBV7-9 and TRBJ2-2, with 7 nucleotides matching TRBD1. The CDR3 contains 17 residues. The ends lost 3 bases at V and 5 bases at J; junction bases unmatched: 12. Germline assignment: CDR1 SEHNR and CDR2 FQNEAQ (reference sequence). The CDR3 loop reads CASSLLARGPNTGELFF. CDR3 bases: TGTGCCAGCAGCTTGTTGGCGAGGGGGCCTAATACCGGGGAGCTGTTTTTT.

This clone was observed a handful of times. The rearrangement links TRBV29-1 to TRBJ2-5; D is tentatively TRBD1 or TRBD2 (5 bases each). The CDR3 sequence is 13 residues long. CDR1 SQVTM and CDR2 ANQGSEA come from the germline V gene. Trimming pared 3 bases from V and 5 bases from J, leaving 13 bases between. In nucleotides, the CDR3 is TGCAGCGTTGATCAGGGCTGGGACGAGACCCAGTACTTC. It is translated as CSVDQGWDETQYF.

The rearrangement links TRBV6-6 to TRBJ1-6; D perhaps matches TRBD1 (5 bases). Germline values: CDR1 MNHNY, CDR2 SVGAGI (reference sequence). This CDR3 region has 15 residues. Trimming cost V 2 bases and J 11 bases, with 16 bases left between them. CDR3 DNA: TGTGCCAGCAGTTACGGCGGTATAGGGGCGGCACCCCTCCACTTT. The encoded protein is CASSYGGIGAAPLHF.

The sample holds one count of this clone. CDR3 bases: TGTGCCAGCAGTGATTCCGGGACACCGCTCACAGATACGCAGTATTTT. It specifies CASSDSGTPLTDTQYF. The gene calls are TRBV6-1 and TRBJ2-3, with TRBD1 as a possible D gene (6 bases). Trimming removed 3 bases at V and 2 bases at J, with 15 bases between. The CDR3 loop spans 16 amino acids. Germline V lookup: CDR1 MNHNS, CDR2 SASEGT.

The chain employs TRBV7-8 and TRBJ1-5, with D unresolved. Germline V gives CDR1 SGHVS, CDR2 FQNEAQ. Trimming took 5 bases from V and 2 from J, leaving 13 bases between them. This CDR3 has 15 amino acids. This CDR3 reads CASSVNSGGNQPQHF. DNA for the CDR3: TGTGCCAGCAGCGTTAACAGCGGGGGCAATCAGCCCCAGCATTTT. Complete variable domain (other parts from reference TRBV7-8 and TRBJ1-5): GAGVSQSPRYKVAKRGQDVALRCDPISGHVSLFWYQQALGQGPEFLTYFQNEAQLDKSGLPSDRFFAERPEGSVSTLKIQRTQQEDSAVYLCASSVNSGGNQPQHFGDGTRLSIL.

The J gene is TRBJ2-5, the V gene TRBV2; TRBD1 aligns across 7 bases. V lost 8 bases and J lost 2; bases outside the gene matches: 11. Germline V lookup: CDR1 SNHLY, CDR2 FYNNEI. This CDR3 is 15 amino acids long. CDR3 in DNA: TGTGCCAGCCTCCCCGGAACGGGACAGCAAGAGACCCAGTACTTC. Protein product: CASLPGTGQQETQYF.

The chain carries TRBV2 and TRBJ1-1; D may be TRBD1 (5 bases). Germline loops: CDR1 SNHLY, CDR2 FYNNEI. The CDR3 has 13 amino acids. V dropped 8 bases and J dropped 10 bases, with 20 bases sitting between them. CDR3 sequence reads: CASQTRGSQGAFF. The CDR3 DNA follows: TGTGCCAGCCAGACCCGTGGCAGCCAGGGAGCTTTCTTT.

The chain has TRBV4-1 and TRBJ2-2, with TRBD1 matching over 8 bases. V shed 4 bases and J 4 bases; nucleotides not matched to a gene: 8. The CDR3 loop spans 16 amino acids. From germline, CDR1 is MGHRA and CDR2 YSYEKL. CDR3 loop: CASSPTTGDLTGELFF. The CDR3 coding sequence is TGCGCCAGCAGCCCAACGACAGGGGACCTCACCGGGGAGCTGTTTTTT.

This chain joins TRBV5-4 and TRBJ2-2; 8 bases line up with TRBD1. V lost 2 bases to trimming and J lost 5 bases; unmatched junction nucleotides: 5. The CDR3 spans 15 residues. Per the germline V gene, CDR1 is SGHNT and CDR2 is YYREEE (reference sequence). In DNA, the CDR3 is TGTGCCAGCAGCTTCTCAGGGGGCGGGACCGGGGAGCTGTTTTTT. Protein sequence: CASSFSGGGTGELFF.

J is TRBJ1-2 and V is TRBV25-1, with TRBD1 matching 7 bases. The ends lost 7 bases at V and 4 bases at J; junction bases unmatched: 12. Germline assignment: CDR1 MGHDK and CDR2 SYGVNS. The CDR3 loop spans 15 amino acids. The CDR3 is CASTAPGQDRYGYTF. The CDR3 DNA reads TGTGCCAGCACCGCCCCTGGACAGGACCGCTATGGCTACACCTTC.

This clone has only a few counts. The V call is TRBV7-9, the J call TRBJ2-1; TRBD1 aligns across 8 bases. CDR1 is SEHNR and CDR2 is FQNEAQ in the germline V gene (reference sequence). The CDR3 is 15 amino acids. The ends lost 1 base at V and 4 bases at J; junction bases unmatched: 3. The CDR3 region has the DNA TGTGCCAGCAGCTTAGATGGACAGGGTTACAATGAGCAGTTCTTC. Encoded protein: CASSLDGQGYNEQFF.

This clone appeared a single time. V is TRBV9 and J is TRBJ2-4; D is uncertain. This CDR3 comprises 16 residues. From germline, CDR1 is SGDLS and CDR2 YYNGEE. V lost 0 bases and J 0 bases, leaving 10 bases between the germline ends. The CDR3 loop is CASSVGPDLAKNIQYF. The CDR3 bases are TGTGCCAGCAGCGTAGGGCCCGATCTAGCCAAAAACATTCAGTACTTC.

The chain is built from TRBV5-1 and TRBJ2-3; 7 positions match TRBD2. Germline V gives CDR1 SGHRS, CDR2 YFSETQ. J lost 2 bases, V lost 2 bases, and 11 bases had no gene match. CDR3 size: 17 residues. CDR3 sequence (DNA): TGCGCCAGCAGCTTAGGGGCGGCCGGGGGGACCACAGATACGCAGTATTTT. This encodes CASSLGAAGGTTDTQYF.